This TCR beta chain was identified during a study of cytomegalovirus exposure and HLA in healthy donors. PCR involved 60 Vbeta and 13 Jbeta primers. The table came from immunoSEQ multiplex PCR; TCRdb's copy has only in-frame clones and leaves some out. The sample lists around 110,000 clones; around 70% were seen once. CDR1 is SGDLS, CDR2 YYNGEE, per germline. The CDR3 covers 16 residues. The V end lost 0 bases, the J end lost 5 bases, and 17 bases lay between the germline ends. A note on this clone: What it recognizes is unknown.

Study-wide results and limits: Per a prior analysis, the majority of TCR beta V segments were productive roughly 87% or roughly 30% of the time. Most of the CMV-associated TCR beta chains (in a later analysis) appeared to be HLA-restricted. Cytomegalovirus status, reportedly, was diagnosed with high specificity and sensitivity by the classifier.

The clonotype was recovered from a boy between 10 and 17 years old in good health and CMV-seronegative. This chain links TRBV9 with TRBJ1-1; D not resolved. Sample: PBMCs. CDR3 sequence reads: CASSVGQWQAGTEAFF. The DNA for the CDR3 is TGTGCCAGCAGCGTAGGGCAGTGGCAGGCGGGAACTGAAGCTTTCTTT.